Each of the 32 T cell receptor beta chains below was sequenced from the same sample in a study of T cells in localized non-small cell lung cancer. Assay: immunoSEQ multiplex PCR; the TCRdb copy retains only in-frame clones and omits some. The sample gives fewer than 20,000 clones, approximately 89% of which show up once; 25% to 30% is in the top ten. The sequencing used peripheral blood, collected before any cancer treatment. The source is a female donor over 55 with stage III squamous cell lung carcinoma.

The rearrangement uses TRBV19 and TRBJ1-4; 12 nucleotides agree with TRBD1. Trimming took 8 bases from V and 3 from J; bases not matched to a gene: 4. The CDR3 contains 15 residues. Germline V gene lookup returns CDR1 LNHDA and CDR2 SQIVND (reference sequence). The CDR3 loop is CASGDRGQANEKLFF. CDR3 bases: TGTGCCAGTGGGGACAGGGGGCAGGCTAATGAAAAACTGTTTTTT.

The chain combines TRBV27 with TRBJ2-5; D ambiguous. The CDR3 consists of 15 residues. Germline V gene data show CDR1 as MNHEY and CDR2 as SMNVEV (reference sequence). V lost 5 bases to trimming and J lost 1 base, with 14 bases between them. The CDR3 DNA follows: TGTGCCAGCAGTGGATACGTCGGTGTCCAAGAGACCCAGTACTTC. Its protein is CASSGYVGVQETQYF.

The genes are TRBV28 and TRBJ2-1, with D tentatively TRBD2 (6 bases). The CDR3 consists of 17 residues. The V gene lost 5 bases and the J gene lost 7 bases, with 24 bases spanning the gap. Per the germline V gene, CDR1 is MDHEN and CDR2 is SYDVKM. The CDR3 loop is CASSTARDGRGSNEQFF. The CDR3 DNA follows: TGTGCCAGCAGTACCGCGAGGGACGGGAGAGGTTCGAATGAGCAGTTCTTC.

V usage is TRBV5-1 and J usage is TRBJ1-5; D is possibly TRBD1 (5 bases). The V and J ends lost 0 bases and 5 bases respectively, with 9 bases between them. This CDR3 comprises 14 residues. The germline CDR1 and CDR2 sequences are SGHRS and YFSETQ. DNA for the CDR3: TGCGCCAGCAGCTTGGGGGGGGAATATCAGCCCCAGCATTTT. This codes for CASSLGGEYQPQHF.

The count of this clone is one. The chain has TRBV9 and TRBJ2-2; D uncertain. V shed 0 bases and J shed 3 bases, with 15 bases lying between them. The germline V gene has CDR1 SGDLS and CDR2 YYNGEE. The CDR3 is 17 amino acids. CDR3 region: CASSVGSASTHTGELFF. The CDR3, as DNA: TGTGCCAGCAGCGTAGGTTCCGCCTCTACTCACACCGGGGAGCTGTTTTTT.

The genes are TRBV30 and TRBJ1-1; D is uncertain. The V gene lost 6 bases and the J gene lost 9 bases, with 20 bases spanning the gap. CDR1 and CDR2 (germline): GTSNPN, SVGIG (reference sequence). The CDR3 consists of 13 residues. CDR3 nucleotide sequence: TGTGCCTGTGAACTGGGCCCGGGAGGACAAGCTTTCTTT. This gives the protein CACELGPGGQAFF.

This sequence joins TRBV19 and TRBJ1-1; a possible D gene is TRBD1 (5 bases). Germline values: CDR1 LNHDA, CDR2 SQIVND (reference sequence). The CDR3 runs 13 residues. Trimming removed 5 bases from V and 7 bases from J, with 14 bases in between. The DNA of the CDR3 is TGTGCCAGTAGTCCAGCGTATGGGGGTGAAGCTTTCTTT. Translating it yields CASSPAYGGEAFF.

The J gene is TRBJ1-5, the V gene TRBV21-1; the table calls TRBD1, which could not be checked here. TRBV21-1 is flagged as a pseudogene. The CDR3 length is 12 residues. The CDR3 loop reads CASRTRDQPQHF. As DNA, the CDR3 is TGTGCCAGCAGAACCAGGGATCAGCCCCAGCATTTT.

A remark on this clone: The missing conserved phenylalanine or tryptophan at the end of this CDR3 makes a read error likely. It is unclear where the CDR3 begins or ends on the DNA, so no DNA is shown, and the CDR3 is as TCRdb lists it. This chain uses TRBV5-8 with TRBJ1-2. 11 amino acids form the CDR3, both terminal residues included. Germline-derived CDR1 and CDR2 are SGHTS and YDEGEE. The CDR3 sequence is CASSLLVKGLL.

The gene calls are TRBV6-1 and TRBJ1-1; maybe TRBD1 (5 bases). The CDR3 contains 13 residues. V was cut by 7 bases and J by 5 bases, with 14 bases left in between. Germline CDR1 MNHNS, CDR2 SASEGT. The CDR3 sequence is CASTQARGTEAFF. Here the CDR3 DNA reads TGTGCCAGCACTCAAGCCCGGGGGACTGAAGCTTTCTTT.

This clone was seen once. This rearrangement joins TRBV15 to TRBJ1-5; D might be TRBD1 (5 bases). Germline CDR1 LNHNV, CDR2 YYDKDF (reference sequence). CDR3 length: 15 residues. The germline V and J ends were trimmed by 3 bases and 1 base, with 10 bases remaining between them. The DNA of the CDR3 is TGTGCCACCAGCAGCGGGGCCCTCAGCAATCAGCCCCAGCATTTT. Its translation: CATSSGALSNQPQHF.

The chain is built from TRBV4-1 and TRBJ1-2, with 12 nucleotides matching TRBD1. The CDR3 sequence is 14 residues long. J was trimmed by 8 bases and V by 3 bases; bases with no gene match: 4. CDR1 is MGHRA and CDR2 is YSYEKL in the germline V gene. The CDR3: CASSQGTGGIGYTF. The DNA of the CDR3 is TGCGCCAGCAGCCAGGGGACAGGGGGCATAGGCTACACCTTC.

This clone occurred once. The chain employs TRBV5-1 and TRBJ2-7; possible D gene TRBD2, 5 bases. The CDR3 spans 15 residues. Trimming took off 3 bases at V and 0 bases at J, with 13 bases between the two ends. Germline CDR1 reads SGHRS; CDR2 reads YFSETQ. The CDR3 sequence: CASSYRSSGSYEQYF. The CDR3, as DNA: TGCGCCAGCAGCTACCGTTCCAGCGGCTCCTACGAGCAGTACTTC.

This clone was observed a handful of times. This chain uses TRBV7-9 with TRBJ1-1; the D gene is possibly TRBD1 (6 bases). Germline V gene data show CDR1 as SEHNR and CDR2 as FQNEAQ (reference sequence). The V end lost 5 bases, the J end lost 11 bases, and 21 bases lay between the germline ends. The CDR3 consists of 14 residues. CDR3 in amino acids: CASSPFWTDEQAFF. The CDR3 DNA is TGTGCCAGCAGCCCCTTCTGGACAGACGAACAGGCTTTCTTT.

This clone was recorded only once. This chain joins TRBV5-1 and TRBJ1-1; 10 positions agree with TRBD1. This CDR3 contains 15 residues. In germline, CDR1 is SGHRS, CDR2 YFSETQ. J was trimmed by 6 bases and V by 4 bases; bases with no gene match: 9. The CDR3 nucleotides read TGCGCCAGCAGCCCGGAGGGACAGGGGACGTCTGAAGCTTTCTTT. This gives the protein CASSPEGQGTSEAFF. Filled out from reference TRBV5-1 and TRBJ1-1, the complete variable domain reads KAGVTQTPRYLIKTRGQQVTLSCSPISGHRSVSWYQQTPGQGLQFLFEYFSETQRNKGNFPGRFSGRQFSNSRSEMNVSTLELGDSALYLCASSPEGQGTSEAFFGQGTRLTVV.

The chain joins TRBV30 to TRBJ1-1; tentative D call: TRBD1 (6 bases). V was trimmed by 7 bases and J by 8 bases, leaving 14 bases between them. Germline CDR1 reads GTSNPN; CDR2 reads SVGIG (reference sequence). CDR3 size: 11 residues. This chain's CDR3 is CALTGLEEAFF. DNA for the CDR3: TGTGCCTTGACAGGTTTGGAGGAAGCTTTCTTT.

This clone was seen only once. The chain couples TRBV7-2 to TRBJ1-3; maybe TRBD1 (5 bases). Looked up from germline, CDR1 is SGHTA and CDR2 is FQGNSA. The V end was cut by 2 bases, the J end by 0 bases, with 11 bases between. This CDR3 spans 16 amino acids. The CDR3 sequence: CASSLRGGGSGNTIYF. Written as DNA, the CDR3 is TGTGCCAGCAGCTTAAGGGGCGGCGGCTCTGGAAACACCATATATTTT.

A single count supports this clone. V usage is TRBV7-9 and J usage is TRBJ2-2; no firm D call. CDR3 length: 12 residues. With 1 base removed from V and 5 bases from J, the gap between germline ends came to 2 bases. Germline CDR1 and CDR2: SEHNR and FQNEAQ (reference sequence). The CDR3 DNA sequence: TGTGCCAGCAGCTTAGGAACCGGGGAGCTGTTTTTT. It specifies CASSLGTGELFF.

V is TRBV4-1 and J is TRBJ2-1, with TRBD2 identical over 7 bases. Germline V gene sequence: CDR1 MGHRA, CDR2 YSYEKL. Trimming cost V 0 bases and J 1 base; bases outside gene matches: 9. The CDR3 consists of 18 residues. CDR3 loop: CASSQDRLERGSYNEQFF. CDR3 DNA sequence: TGCGCCAGCAGCCAAGATAGGCTAGAGCGGGGATCCTACAATGAGCAGTTCTTC.

This sequence joins TRBV5-6 and TRBJ2-3, with 9 nucleotides matching TRBD2. Germline CDR1 and CDR2: SGHDT and YYEEEE. Trimming removed 0 bases from V and 2 bases from J; junction bases left unmatched: 10. The length of the CDR3 is 18 residues. CDR3 sequence reads: CASSLAVRGGALTDTQYF. DNA of the CDR3: TGTGCCAGCAGCTTGGCCGTGCGCGGGGGGGCCCTCACAGATACGCAGTATTTT. Looking up the rest from reference TRBV5-6 and TRBJ2-3 gives the full variable domain: DAGVTQSPTHLIKTRGQQVTLRCSPKSGHDTVSWYQQALGQGPQFIFQYYEEEERQRGNFPDRFSGHQFPNYSSELNVNALLLGDSALYLCASSLAVRGGALTDTQYFGPGTRLTVL.

The sample holds one count of this clone. This chain joins TRBV6-1 and TRBJ1-1, with 7 bases lining up with TRBD1. The length of the CDR3 is 14 residues. Germline lookup yields CDR1 MNHNS and CDR2 SASEGT. The ends lost 5 bases at V and 2 bases at J; junction bases unmatched: 5. CDR3 bases: TGTGCCAGCAGTCGACAGGGTGGTAACACTGAAGCTTTCTTT. It yields the protein CASSRQGGNTEAFF.

In its sample, this clone was seen a few times. The chain recombines TRBV25-1 with TRBJ2-3; 7 bases agree with TRBD1. V shed 7 bases and J 1 base; nucleotides not matched to a gene: 11. CDR1 MGHDK and CDR2 SYGVNS come from the germline V gene. There are 16 residues in the CDR3. CDR3 DNA: TGTGCCAGCACCGAAACCCGGACAGGCGGCACAGATACGCAGTATTTT. Translating it yields CASTETRTGGTDTQYF.

V gene TRBV28 combines with J gene TRBJ2-5; maybe TRBD1 (5 bases). This CDR3 has 18 residues. Looked up from germline, CDR1 is MDHEN and CDR2 is SYDVKM. V was pared by 3 bases and J by 3 bases, with 23 bases between. The CDR3 bases are TGTGCCAGCAGTTTTTCCCGATACATAGGGGTTAAAGAAGAGACCCAGTACTTC. Translating it yields CASSFSRYIGVKEETQYF. The whole variable domain, filled in from reference TRBV28 and TRBJ2-5, reads DVKVTQSSRYLVKRTGEKVFLECVQDMDHENMFWYRQDPGLGLRLIYFSYDVKMKEKGDIPEGYSVSREKKERFSLILESASTNQTSMYLCASSFSRYIGVKEETQYFGPGTRLLVL.

The chain joins TRBV6-1 to TRBJ1-1; D is possibly TRBD1 (6 bases). Germline V gene data show CDR1 as MNHNS and CDR2 as SASEGT. There are 14 residues in the CDR3. V lost 4 bases, J lost 5 bases, and 14 bases lay in between. DNA of the CDR3: TGTGCCAGCAGTGCTCGGGGGGCGGAAACTGAAGCTTTCTTT. Translated: CASSARGAETEAFF.

The sample holds one count of this clone. V gene TRBV5-1 combines with J gene TRBJ1-2; 8 bases align to TRBD1. CDR3 size: 15 residues. V dropped 3 bases and J dropped 5; count of bases not matched to a gene: 9. Germline-derived CDR1 and CDR2 are SGHRS and YFSETQ. CDR3 loop: CASSSSGGRSYGYTF. The CDR3 DNA reads TGCGCCAGCAGCTCCTCAGGGGGCCGATCATATGGCTACACCTTC.

The chain has TRBV28 and TRBJ2-2, with 7 positions matching TRBD2. V shed 6 bases, J shed 2 bases, and the junction held 6 bases outside the gene matches. The CDR3 is 15 residues long. Germline V gene sequence: CDR1 MDHEN, CDR2 SYDVKM. The CDR3 sequence: CASRLSGANTGELFF. CDR3 nucleotides: TGTGCCAGCAGACTCAGCGGGGCTAACACCGGGGAGCTGTTTTTT.

The chain links TRBV6-5 to TRBJ2-5; D is unresolved. Trimming pared 2 bases from V and 5 bases from J, leaving 6 bases between. The CDR3 loop spans 12 amino acids. Germline V gene data show CDR1 as MNHEY and CDR2 as SVGAGI. The CDR3 is CASSYVGETQYF. The CDR3 bases are TGTGCCAGCAGTTACGTCGGCGAGACCCAGTACTTC.

The CDR3 protein is CASSQTSRWAGELFF. The CDR3 DNA reads TGTGCCAGCAGCCAGACTAGTCGATGGGCCGGGGAGCTGTTTTTT. J is TRBJ2-2 and V is TRBV7-8; a weak D match, TRBD2 (6 bases). Between the trimmed V and J ends, which lost 5 bases and 6 bases, there was a span of 16 bases. CDR3 length equals 15 residues. The germline V gene has CDR1 SGHVS and CDR2 FQNEAQ. Together with reference TRBV7-8 and TRBJ2-2, the CDR3 gives the full variable domain: GAGVSQSPRYKVAKRGQDVALRCDPISGHVSLFWYQQALGQGPEFLTYFQNEAQLDKSGLPSDRFFAERPEGSVSTLKIQRTQQEDSAVYLCASSQTSRWAGELFFGEGSRLTVL.

The genes are TRBV7-6 and TRBJ2-7; tentatively, D is TRBD1 (5 bases). Germline loops: CDR1 SGHVS, CDR2 FNYEAQ. The CDR3 length is 16 residues. V lost 2 bases, J lost 1 base, and 15 bases lay in between. The CDR3 region has the DNA TGTGCCAGCAGCTTACTTGGGTCGTCAGGGTCCTACGAGCAGTACTTC. It specifies CASSLLGSSGSYEQYF.

The chain combines TRBV27 with TRBJ1-1; 10 bases align to TRBD1. With 5 bases clipped from V and 6 bases from J, the junction kept 9 bases outside the gene matches. The germline V gene has CDR1 MNHEY and CDR2 SMNVEV (reference sequence). The CDR3 covers 15 residues. The CDR3 DNA reads as TGTGCCAGCAGTCCTCGACAGGGGGCATTCTCTGAAGCTTTCTTT. Translated: CASSPRQGAFSEAFF.

This clone has only one observation. CDR3 sequence reads: CSVWTGGGYTF. The CDR3 DNA follows: TGCAGCGTATGGACAGGGGGTGGCTACACCTTC. The rearrangement uses TRBV29-1 and TRBJ1-2; 10 bases align to TRBD1. CDR3 size: 11 residues. Germline assignment: CDR1 SQVTM and CDR2 ANQGSEA. The V segment lost 6 bases and the J segment 7 bases; nucleotides outside the gene matches: 2. Full variable domain (missing parts from reference TRBV29-1 and TRBJ1-2): SAVISQKPSRDICQRGTSLTIQCQVDSQVTMMFWYRQQPGQSLTLIATANQGSEATYESGFVIDKFPISRPNLTFSTLTVSNMSPEDSSIYLCSVWTGGGYTFGSGTRLTVV.

This chain joins TRBV7-2 and TRBJ2-7, with 12 bases identical to TRBD2. This CDR3 has 15 amino acids. CDR1 is SGHTA, CDR2 FQGNSA, per germline. Unmatched junction bases numbered 4, after V lost 5 bases and J lost 2 bases. CDR3 residues: CASSTGTSGPYEQYF. The CDR3 bases are TGTGCCAGCAGCACCGGGACTAGCGGGCCCTACGAGCAGTACTTC.